These T cell receptor beta chains were read from a single sample in a study of blood T cell repertoires in COVID-19. Here immunoSEQ multiplex PCR was the method, and the copy in TCRdb shows in-frame clones only, minus some. In the table there are 70,000 or so clones, 75% of which are singletons. Sequencing input: peripheral blood. The receptors were gathered from a man between 65 and 85 years old with acute or convalescent COVID-19. CDR3s include the opening cysteine and the closing phenylalanine or tryptophan. D genes are given only for firm matches. Clone size is shown for a subset of rows, as once, few, many or a class of expanded clone.

j_gene | v_gene | d_gene | abundance | CDR3aa | CDR3nt
TRBJ1-1 | TRBV19 | TRBD1 | - | CASSRGQGNTEAFF | TGTGCCAGTAGTAGAGGACAGGGGAACACTGAAGCTTTCTTT
TRBJ1-1 | TRBV4-1 | - | - | CASSQDPLAIEAFF | TGCGCCAGCAGCCAAGATCCGTTAGCGATCGAAGCTTTCTTT
TRBJ2-3 | TRBV27 | TRBD2 | - | CASSLRPIGGAGDTQYF | TGTGCCAGCAGTTTACGGCCGATCGGGGGGGCAGGAGATACGCAGTATTTT
TRBJ2-1 | TRBV6-2/TRBV6-3 | TRBD1 | - | CASSYDYSGTGLHNEQFF | TGTGCCAGCAGTTACGATTACTCCGGGACAGGGCTACACAATGAGCAGTTCTTC
TRBJ2-7 | TRBV28 | TRBD2 | - | CASSSGTSVTYEQYF | TGTGCCAGCAGTTCCGGGACTAGCGTAACCTACGAGCAGTACTTC
TRBJ2-1 | TRBV5-1 | - | - | CASSLVQLSEQFF | TGCGCCAGCAGCTTGGTCCAATTGAGTGAGCAGTTCTTC
TRBJ2-1 | TRBV3-1/TRBV3-2 | TRBD2 | - | CASSPLAGVVDEQFF | TGTGCCAGCAGCCCCCTAGCGGGAGTTGTCGATGAGCAGTTCTTC
TRBJ2-5 | TRBV7-3 | TRBD1 | - | CASSFDRGPWETQYF | TGTGCCAGCAGCTTCGACAGGGGGCCTTGGGAGACCCAGTACTTC
TRBJ2-1 | TRBV3-1/TRBV3-2 | TRBD2 | few | CASKPGLAGVEQFF | TGTGCCAGCAAACCGGGACTAGCGGGAGTTGAGCAGTTCTTC
TRBJ1-3 | TRBV29-1 | - | - | CSVGQPSSGNTIYF | TGCAGCGTTGGACAGCCGTCCTCTGGAAACACCATATATTTT
TRBJ2-5 | TRBV5-1 | - | few | CASSLATGSGETQYF | TGCGCCAGCAGCTTGGCCACAGGGTCCGGGGAGACCCAGTACTTC
TRBJ2-2 | TRBV7-9 | TRBD1 | - | CASSLGTGRGTGELFF | TGTGCCAGCAGCTTAGGGACAGGGCGAGGCACCGGGGAGCTGTTTTTT
TRBJ2-1 | TRBV12-3/TRBV12-4 | - | - | CASSQAFREQFF | TGTGCCAGCAGCCAGGCATTTCGGGAGCAGTTCTTC
TRBJ2-1 | TRBV10-1 | TRBD2 | many | CASSETTSGFAYNEQFF | TGCGCCAGCAGTGAGACCACTAGCGGGTTCGCCTACAATGAGCAGTTCTTC
TRBJ1-1 | TRBV3-1/TRBV3-2 | TRBD1 | - | CASSLLDRGTEAFF | TGTGCCAGCAGCTTACTGGACAGGGGAACTGAAGCTTTCTTT
TRBJ1-6 | TRBV20-1 | - | - | CSARWKGPLHF | TGCAGTGCTAGGTGGAAGGGGCCCCTCCACTTT
TRBJ2-3 | TRBV28 | - | - | CASSFGGSTHTQYF | TGTGCCAGCAGTTTTGGTGGGAGCACTCATACGCAGTATTTT
TRBJ2-7 | TRBV4-2 | TRBD2 | - | CASSQGLADPYEQYF | TGTGCCAGCAGCCAGGGACTAGCGGACCCTTACGAGCAGTACTTC
TRBJ2-5 | TRBV5-4 | - | - | CASSLGGSGAGETQYF | TGTGCCAGCAGCTTGGGAGGATCTGGGGCCGGAGAGACCCAGTACTTC
TRBJ1-1 | TRBV10-3 | - | - | CAISESTATNTEAFF | TGTGCCATCAGTGAGTCGACAGCTACAAACACTGAAGCTTTCTTT
TRBJ1-2 | TRBV5-1 | TRBD1 | - | CASSLGDRVDGYTF | TGCGCCAGCAGCTTGGGGGACAGGGTAGATGGCTACACCTTC
TRBJ1-2 | TRBV18 | - | - | CASSTPGTLTNYGYTF | TGTGCCAGCTCAACCCCCGGGACACTGACTAACTATGGCTACACCTTC
TRBJ1-2 | TRBV2 | - | once | CASIGTGGVGGYTF | TGTGCCAGCATTGGAACCGGGGGGGTAGGCGGCTACACCTTC
TRBJ1-6 | TRBV5-5 | TRBD1 | - | CASSLWDSDNSPLHF | TGTGCCAGCAGCTTATGGGACAGTGACAATTCACCCCTCCACTTT
TRBJ2-7 | TRBV11-1 | TRBD1 | few | CASSPGQGFLEQYF | TGTGCCAGCAGCCCCGGACAGGGATTCCTCGAGCAGTACTTC
TRBJ1-5 | TRBV6-6 | TRBD1 | - | CASSLQGVEPQHF | TGTGCCAGCAGTCTACAGGGGGTTGAGCCCCAGCATTTT
TRBJ1-1 | TRBV24-1 | - | few | CATSGGAYTEAFF | TGTGCCACCAGTGGCGGGGCTTACACTGAAGCTTTCTTT
TRBJ2-7 | TRBV6-2/TRBV6-3 | TRBD1 | - | CASSLPGQGFPEQYF | TGTGCCAGCAGTCTTCCGGGACAGGGATTTCCCGAGCAGTACTTC
TRBJ2-2 | TRBV7-9 | TRBD1 | - | CASRFGQGIDTGELFF | TGTGCCAGCAGATTTGGACAGGGAATCGACACCGGGGAGCTGTTTTTT
TRBJ2-7 | TRBV19 | - | few | CASSPTGIYEQYF | TGTGCCAGTAGCCCTACGGGGATCTACGAGCAGTACTTC
TRBJ2-3 | TRBV5-4 | TRBD2 | - | CASSPGTSGGTDTQYF | TGTGCCAGCAGCCCGGGGACTAGCGGGGGCACAGATACGCAGTATTTT
TRBJ1-2 | TRBV20-1 | - | once | CSANSNYGYTF | TGCAGTGCTAACAGCAACTATGGCTACACCTTC
TRBJ2-7 | TRBV4-1 | - | - | CASSPTAREPPIWNEQYF | TGCGCCAGCAGCCCGACGGCACGGGAGCCCCCGATATGGAACGAGCAGTACTTC
TRBJ1-1 | TRBV3-1/TRBV3-2 | - | - | CASSQGQMNTEAFF | TGTGCCAGCAGCCAAGGACAGATGAACACTGAAGCTTTCTTT
TRBJ1-6 | TRBV18 | TRBD1 | - | CASSLGQAGSPLHF | TGTGCCAGCTCACTGGGACAGGCGGGGTCACCCCTCCACTTT
TRBJ2-7 | TRBV10-3 | - | - | CAISEGGNEQYF | TGTGCCATCAGTGAAGGGGGAAACGAGCAGTACTTC
TRBJ2-6 | TRBV19 | TRBD1 | once | CASSQQGAGANVLTF | TGTGCCAGTAGCCAACAGGGGGCAGGGGCCAACGTCCTGACTTTC